Below, 13 T cell receptor beta chains from the same sample are listed, as sequenced in a study of cytomegalovirus exposure and HLA in healthy donors. PCR was performed using 60 Vbeta and 13 Jbeta primers. Sequencing was performed with immunoSEQ multiplex PCR; in TCRdb, only in-frame clones are kept and a portion is missing. The data show roughly 55,000 clones, roughly four fifths seen once. The specimen was PBMCs. Receptors were obtained from a boy aged 5-17 years in good health and CMV-seropositive.

This sequence joins TRBV14 and TRBJ1-2; D gene ambiguous. Trimming left V 4 bases short and J 8 bases short, with 17 bases between. The CDR3 consists of 14 residues. The germline V gene has CDR1 SGHDN and CDR2 FVKESK. The CDR3 reads CASSRLRTARGYTF. CDR3 nucleotides: TGTGCCAGCAGCCGCCTCCGCACTGCCCGCGGCTACACCTTC.

The CDR3 DNA follows: TGCGCCAGCAGCTCAACAGGGGGGGCGACTGAAGCTTTCTTT. This gives the protein CASSSTGGATEAFF. The V call is TRBV5-1, the J call TRBJ1-1; 8 bases line up with TRBD1. After removal of 3 bases from V and 5 bases from J, the junction contained 6 bases not matched to a gene. Germline CDR1 SGHRS, CDR2 YFSETQ. This CDR3 comprises 14 residues.

The genes are TRBV12-5 and TRBJ1-1, with D perhaps matching TRBD1 (5 bases). The CDR3 sequence is 14 residues long. Trimming removed 3 bases at V and 2 bases at J, with 10 bases between. Germline-derived CDR1 and CDR2 are LGHNT and FRNRAP. The CDR3 is CASGFNRGNTEAFF. The CDR3 DNA sequence: TGTGCTAGTGGTTTCAATAGGGGAAACACTGAAGCTTTCTTT.

V usage is TRBV6-5 and J usage is TRBJ1-2; TRBD1 matches 7 bases. The V gene end was trimmed by 7 bases and the J gene end by 10 bases; junction bases not matched to a gene: 18. In germline, CDR1 is MNHEY, CDR2 SVGAGI. The CDR3 spans 15 residues. The CDR3 loop reads CASNPGQVVLGDYTF. The CDR3 coding sequence is TGTGCCAGCAATCCAGGACAGGTGGTACTAGGGGACTACACCTTC.

This sequence joins TRBV4-1 and TRBJ2-7; TRBD1 matches 9 bases. The V gene's germline CDR1 is MGHRA and CDR2 YSYEKL. After removal of 4 bases from V and 4 bases from J, the junction contained 2 bases not matched to a gene. This CDR3 is 13 amino acids long. Here the CDR3 DNA reads TGCGCCAGCAGCCCGGACAGGGGTTACGAGCAGTACTTC. It specifies CASSPDRGYEQYF.

This clone appeared once. The V and J genes are TRBV5-1 and TRBJ1-1, with a tentative D call TRBD1 (5 bases). Germline lookup yields CDR1 SGHRS and CDR2 YFSETQ. Trimming pared 7 bases from V and 3 bases from J, leaving 13 bases between. The CDR3 has 13 amino acids. CDR3 DNA sequence: TGCGCCAGCGGGGCCGGGGGATACACTGAAGCTTTCTTT. This encodes CASGAGGYTEAFF.

The chain couples TRBV4-1 to TRBJ1-5; D unclear. Per germline, CDR1 MGHRA and CDR2 YSYEKL. The CDR3 is made up of 13 amino acids. V shed 0 bases and J shed 7 bases, with 7 bases lying between them. This chain's CDR3 is CASSQDSGQPQHF. The CDR3 DNA reads TGCGCCAGCAGCCAAGATAGCGGACAGCCCCAGCATTTT.

This clone appeared a single time. The junction departs from the called germline gene at one end, perhaps through a read error. Other DNA sequences in this sample translate to the same CDR3. The chain recombines TRBV7-9 with TRBJ2-7; weak D call: TRBD2 (7 bases). The germline V gene encodes CDR1 SEHNR and CDR2 FQNEAQ (reference sequence). This CDR3 is 16 amino acids long. In DNA form, the CDR3 reads TGCGCCAGCAGCTTAGAAAGGCGGGGGCCGTCCTACGAGCAGTACTTC. Translating gives CASSLERRGPSYEQYF.

The J gene is TRBJ2-3, the V gene TRBV6-4, with D possibly TRBD2 on 6 matching bases. The V gene's germline CDR1 is MRHNA and CDR2 SNTAGT. There are 15 residues in the CDR3. Trimming pared 4 bases from V and 4 bases from J, leaving 15 bases between. The CDR3 loop is CASSVGSGDSDTQYF. DNA for the CDR3: TGTGCCAGCAGTGTAGGATCGGGGGACTCAGATACGCAGTATTTT.

V gene TRBV5-1 combines with J gene TRBJ1-2; D is unclear. CDR1 and CDR2 (germline): SGHRS, YFSETQ. V was shortened by 0 bases and J by 8 bases, with 17 bases between the two germline ends. CDR3 length equals 15 residues. In DNA, the CDR3 is TGCGCCAGCAGCTTGGCCTCGAGTCCGGGGAGGGGCTACACCTTC. Its translation: CASSLASSPGRGYTF.

V and J are TRBV2 and TRBJ1-5; TRBD1 is a possible D gene (6 bases). The CDR3 totals 14 residues. Trimming removed 1 base at V and 5 bases at J, with 9 bases between. Germline CDR1 and CDR2: SNHLY and FYNNEI. Here the CDR3 DNA reads TGTGCCAGCAGTGAAGGGGGGCCCGATCAGCCCCAGCATTTT. Its translation is CASSEGGPDQPQHF.

Only a few counts were recorded for this clone. This chain connects TRBV5-5 to TRBJ2-7; possibly TRBD2 for D (5 bases). V was shortened by 3 bases and J by 0 bases, with 10 bases between the two germline ends. Germline CDR1 is SGHKS and CDR2 is YYEKEE (reference sequence). CDR3 length: 14 residues. CDR3 nucleotide sequence: TGTGCCAGCAGCTGGGCCGGAGGCTCCTACGAGCAGTACTTC. Its protein product is CASSWAGGSYEQYF.

The chain joins TRBV4-1 to TRBJ2-7; D is perhaps TRBD1 (5 bases). Per germline, CDR1 MGHRA and CDR2 YSYEKL. The CDR3 runs to 14 residues. Trimming took off 4 bases at V and 4 bases at J, with 14 bases between the two ends. CDR3 coding DNA: TGCGCCAGCAGCCCCTCCCAGGGTGCATACGAGCAGTACTTC. Amino acids: CASSPSQGAYEQYF.